These 5 T cell receptor beta chains originate from one sample sequenced in a study of blood T cell repertoires in COVID-19. Libraries were prepared by immunoSEQ multiplex PCR; TCRdb keeps only in-frame clonotypes and omits some of them. The table includes under 350,000 clones, about nine tenths detected once. The sample taken for sequencing was PBMCs or T cells enriched from blood (not recorded which). These receptors originate from a man in his sixties who had recovered from COVID-19.

This clone was detected once. V gene TRBV5-1 combines with J gene TRBJ1-4; TRBD1 might be the D (5 bases). CDR3 size: 16 residues. Trimming removed 2 bases at V and 7 bases at J, with 18 bases between. Germline V lookup: CDR1 SGHRS, CDR2 YFSETQ. CDR3 sequence reads: CASSLLFGGTAEKLFF. DNA of the CDR3: TGCGCCAGCAGCTTATTATTCGGGGGAACTGCTGAAAAACTGTTTTTT.

J is TRBJ1-2 and V is TRBV5-4; 7 bases line up with TRBD1. The CDR3 totals 13 residues. CDR1 and CDR2 (germline): SGHNT, YYREEE (reference sequence). V lost 4 bases to trimming and J lost 4 bases; unmatched junction nucleotides: 4. The CDR3 region is CASSAGQAYGYTF. The DNA for the CDR3 is TGTGCCAGCAGCGCTGGACAGGCCTATGGCTACACCTTC. Looking up the rest from reference TRBV5-4 and TRBJ1-2 gives the full variable domain: ETGVTQSPTHLIKTRGQQVTLRCSSQSGHNTVSWYQQALGQGPQFIFQYYREEENGRGNFPPRFSGLQFPNYSSELNVNALELDDSALYLCASSAGQAYGYTFGSGTRLTVV.

The chain joins TRBV7-3 to TRBJ1-1, with no clear D. The CDR3 consists of 13 residues. From germline, CDR1 is SGHTA and CDR2 FQGTGA. The V end lost 4 bases, the J end lost 2 bases, and 8 bases lay between the germline ends. The CDR3 sequence: CASSSDTNTEAFF. The CDR3 bases are TGTGCCAGCAGCTCAGACACCAACACTGAAGCTTTCTTT.

The genes are TRBV5-4 and TRBJ1-2, with TRBD1 identical over 7 bases. Germline V gene lookup returns CDR1 SGHNT and CDR2 YYREEE (reference sequence). V lost 4 bases to trimming and J lost 4 bases; unmatched junction nucleotides: 16. There are 17 residues in the CDR3. The CDR3 sequence is CASSLDAIRGLSYGYTF. The CDR3 nucleotides are TGTGCCAGCAGCCTAGACGCGATAAGGGGGCTGTCCTATGGCTACACCTTC. Using reference TRBV5-4 and TRBJ1-2 for the parts outside the CDR3, the full variable domain is ETGVTQSPTHLIKTRGQQVTLRCSSQSGHNTVSWYQQALGQGPQFIFQYYREEENGRGNFPPRFSGLQFPNYSSELNVNALELDDSALYLCASSLDAIRGLSYGYTFGSGTRLTVV.

This chain links TRBV6-1 with TRBJ2-7, with a weak D call TRBD1 (6 bases). The V gene lost 2 bases and the J gene lost 4 bases, with 12 bases spanning the gap. This CDR3 contains 14 residues. CDR1 is MNHNS and CDR2 is SASEGT in the germline V gene. CDR3 protein: CASSEFQGIYEQYF. As DNA, the CDR3 is TGTGCCAGCAGTGAATTCCAGGGGATTTACGAGCAGTACTTC.